This TCR beta chain was identified during a study of identical twins. General observations from the study: The conclusions drew on cross-sectional statistical analysis instead of tracking the same donors. Weaker excess sharing between twins was seen in beta out-of-frame sequences.

This clonotype was observed at least ten times. Antigen: not known. The CDR3 extends over 14 amino acids. V was cut by 1 base and J by 2 bases, with 8 bases left in between. CDR1 is SGHRS, CDR2 YFSETQ, per germline. TCRdb called the 5' RACE reads again in MiXCR, with one record for every CDR3 protein. The repertoire holds approximately 300,000 distinct CDR3 sequences, roughly 10% seen once, with approximately 6.6% in the top ten. A further study also used this sample, focusing on yellow fever vaccine responses in identical twins.

The chain has TRBV5-1 and TRBJ2-3; D is ambiguous. This clonotype was sampled from a woman between 18 and 29 years old in good health. The sequenced sample was CD8+ T cells sorted from blood. CDR3 sequence reads: CASSLKQSTDTQYF. DNA for the CDR3: TGCGCCAGCAGCTTGAAACAGTCCACAGATACGCAGTATTTT.